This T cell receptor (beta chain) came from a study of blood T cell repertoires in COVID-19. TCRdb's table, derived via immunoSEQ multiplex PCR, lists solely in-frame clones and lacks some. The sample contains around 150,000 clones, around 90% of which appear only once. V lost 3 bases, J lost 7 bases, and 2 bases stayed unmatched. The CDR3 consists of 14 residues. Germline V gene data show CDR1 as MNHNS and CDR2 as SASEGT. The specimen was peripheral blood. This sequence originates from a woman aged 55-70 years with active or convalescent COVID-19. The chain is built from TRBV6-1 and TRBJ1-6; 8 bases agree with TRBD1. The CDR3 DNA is TGTGCCAGCAGTGAGACAGGGGAGAATTCACCCCTCCACTTT. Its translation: CASSETGENSPLHF.